The 30 T cell receptor beta chains below come from one sample, sequenced in a study of blood T cells in healthy people across ages. The use of a sample-barcoded 5' primer and a J-beta primer mix characterized a second PCR of roughly 7 to 11 cycles. MiXCR was run by TCRdb on the 5' RACE reads, yielding one entry per CDR3 protein. Among 600,000 or so distinct CDR3 sequences listed, around 48% were seen once. Sample: blood. The receptors originated from a man of 80 years or more in good health.

V usage is TRBV4-1 and J usage is TRBJ2-3; TRBD2 aligns across 9 bases. Germline lookup yields CDR1 MGHRA and CDR2 YSYEKL. The CDR3 length is 19 residues. Trimming at V came to 0 bases and at J to 5 bases, leaving 15 bases not matched to a gene. The CDR3: CASSQEFGVRRGGVDTQYF. In DNA form, the CDR3 reads TGCGCCAGCAGCCAAGAATTTGGAGTTCGGCGGGGGGGAGTAGATACGCAGTATTTT.

This clonotype was found a few times. One junction end disagrees with the germline gene, perhaps due to a read error. The chain uses TRBV4-3 and TRBJ1-5; 7 nucleotides agree with TRBD1. Germline loops: CDR1 LGHNA, CDR2 YSLEER. CDR3 length: 13 residues. The CDR3 is CASSQDRDQPQHF. In nucleotides, the CDR3 is TGTGCCAGCAGCCAAGACAGGGATCAGCCCCAGCATTTT.

The chain employs TRBV7-9 and TRBJ2-2; 9 positions agree with TRBD2. Germline lookup yields CDR1 SEHNR and CDR2 FQNEAQ (reference sequence). This CDR3 contains 16 residues. J lost 0 bases, V lost 3 bases, and 2 bases had no gene match. The CDR3 loop is CASSFLAGPNTGELFF. The CDR3 bases are TGTGCCAGCAGCTTTCTAGCGGGACCGAACACCGGGGAGCTGTTTTTT.

This clonotype was counted between two and nine times. The rearrangement joins TRBV7-2 to TRBJ1-5; 9 bases line up with TRBD1. This CDR3 is built from 16 residues. Germline V gene lookup returns CDR1 SGHTA and CDR2 FQGNSA. V shed 1 base and J 6 bases; nucleotides not matched to a gene: 7. The DNA of the CDR3 is TGTGCCAGCAGCTTAGGGGGACAGGGAAGGTCTCAGCCCCAGCATTTT. Its protein is CASSLGGQGRSQPQHF.

The chain is built from TRBV12-3 or TRBV12-4 and TRBJ1-5; D is ambiguous. The V and J ends lost 6 bases and 6 bases respectively, with 12 bases between them. The CDR3 is made up of 13 amino acids. CDR3 nucleotides: TGTGCCAGCAGCCCAATACGGAGTCAGCCCCAGCATTTT. It encodes CASSPIRSQPQHF.

This clonotype was found many times. The rearrangement joins TRBV29-1 to TRBJ1-2; 8 bases map to TRBD1. The germline V gene encodes CDR1 SQVTM and CDR2 ANQGSEA. Trimming removed 6 bases from V and 7 bases from J; junction bases left unmatched: 1. CDR3 size: 10 residues. The CDR3 loop is CSVDRVGYTF. As DNA, the CDR3 is TGCAGCGTGGACAGGGTTGGCTACACCTTC. The full variable domain, completed using reference TRBV29-1 and TRBJ1-2, is SAVISQKPSRDICQRGTSLTIQCQVDSQVTMMFWYRQQPGQSLTLIATANQGSEATYESGFVIDKFPISRPNLTFSTLTVSNMSPEDSSIYLCSVDRVGYTFGSGTRLTVV.

This clonotype came up once. At one of its ends the junction is not consistent with the germline gene, which may arise from a read error. The V call is TRBV2, the J call TRBJ1-1, with D unresolved. Germline V gene sequence: CDR1 SNHLY, CDR2 FYNNEI. The CDR3 is made up of 13 amino acids. The DNA of the CDR3 is TGTGCTAGCAAAGCACAGTTAAACACTGAAGCTTTCTTT. The encoded protein is CASKAQLNTEAFF.

The chain carries TRBV12-3 or TRBV12-4 and TRBJ2-7; the D gene could be TRBD1 or TRBD2 (5 bases each). The CDR3 covers 15 residues. V was pared by 6 bases and J by 2 bases, with 17 bases between. DNA for the CDR3: TGTGCCAGCAGAAGAGGTGAGAGGGGAACCTACGAGCAGTACTTC. Amino acid sequence: CASRRGERGTYEQYF.

The rearrangement uses TRBV3-1 and TRBJ2-1; TRBD2 matches at 15 bases. Germline V gene lookup returns CDR1 LGHDT and CDR2 YNNKEL (reference sequence). CDR3 size: 15 residues. Trimming cost V 4 bases and J 7 bases; bases outside gene matches: 2. The CDR3 sequence: CASSRGTSGGNEQFF. The DNA for the CDR3 is TGTGCCAGCAGCCGCGGGACTAGCGGGGGGAATGAGCAGTTCTTC.

This clonotype was recorded a few times. This rearrangement joins TRBV27 to TRBJ2-7; tentatively, D is TRBD1 (6 bases). The CDR3 covers 12 residues. CDR1 is MNHEY and CDR2 is SMNVEV in the germline V gene (reference sequence). Between the trimmed V and J ends, which lost 6 bases and 4 bases, there was a span of 10 bases. The CDR3: CASRDTGYEQYF. The DNA for the CDR3 is TGTGCCAGCAGGGACACAGGGTACGAGCAGTACTTC.

This clonotype was detected only once. The gene calls are TRBV3-1 and TRBJ1-1; D is perhaps TRBD1 (6 bases). The germline V gene has CDR1 LGHDT and CDR2 YNNKEL (reference sequence). Trimming left V 7 bases short and J 1 base short, with 16 bases between. This CDR3 region has 15 residues. CDR3 coding DNA: TGTGCCAGCACCCTCCAGGGGAGTGGGAACACTGAAGCTTTCTTT. This sequence encodes CASTLQGSGNTEAFF.

This clonotype occurred a few times. This chain connects TRBV7-9 to TRBJ2-1; 9 nucleotides agree with TRBD2. V trimming: 3 bases; J trimming: 6 bases; junction bases outside the gene matches: 6. There are 15 residues in the CDR3. CDR1 SEHNR and CDR2 FQNEAQ come from the germline V gene (reference sequence). CDR3 bases: TGTGCCAGCAGCTTGCGGGAGGGGGCAGGCAATGAGCAGTTCTTC. It is translated as CASSLREGAGNEQFF. Filled out from reference TRBV7-9 and TRBJ2-1, the complete variable domain reads DTGVSQNPRHKITKRGQNVTFRCDPISEHNRLYWYRQTLGQGPEFLTYFQNEAQLEKSRLLSDRFSAERPKGSFSTLEIQRTEQGDSAMYLCASSLREGAGNEQFFGPGTRLTVL.

V is TRBV20-1 and J is TRBJ2-1, with unresolved D. The CDR3 spans 14 residues. Germline CDR1 DFQATT, CDR2 SNEGSKA (reference sequence). Trimming took off 4 bases at V and 3 bases at J, with 13 bases between the two ends. CDR3 DNA: TGCAGTGCTACTGGCCCCGTTATCTACAATGAGCAGTTCTTC. It is translated as CSATGPVIYNEQFF.

The chain uses TRBV9 and TRBJ2-5; 9 bases agree with TRBD2. J gave up 11 bases and V 0 bases, and 11 bases lay outside the gene matches. Germline CDR1 and CDR2: SGDLS and YYNGEE. The CDR3 is made up of 15 amino acids. The CDR3 protein is CASSVAASGTGEQYF. The CDR3 bases are TGTGCCAGCAGCGTAGCGGCTAGCGGGACGGGAGAGCAGTACTTC.

Concerning this clonotype: This clone may be a read error of a much larger clone one base away. This chain uses TRBV7-9 with TRBJ2-3, with D possibly being TRBD2 (5 bases). This CDR3 has 14 residues. Germline CDR1 and CDR2: SEHNR and FQNEAQ (reference sequence). This chain's CDR3 is CASSVALATDTQYF. The CDR3 DNA reads as TGTGCCAGCAGCGTAGCGTTAGCCACAGATACGCAGTATTTT.

The chain recombines TRBV5-1 with TRBJ2-1; D possibly corresponds to TRBD2 (5 bases). The germline V and J ends were trimmed by 3 bases and 10 bases, with 17 bases remaining between them. Germline V lookup: CDR1 SGHRS, CDR2 YFSETQ. This CDR3 contains 14 residues. Written as DNA, the CDR3 is TGCGCCAGCAGCTCCCCGACGGGAACCTACGAGCAGTTCTTC. This sequence encodes CASSSPTGTYEQFF.

V usage is TRBV5-1 and J usage is TRBJ2-3; possible D gene TRBD2, 6 bases. The CDR3 covers 16 residues. The germline V gene encodes CDR1 SGHRS and CDR2 YFSETQ. The V end lost 0 bases, the J end lost 1 base, and 12 bases lay between the germline ends. The CDR3 DNA is TGCGCCAGCAGCTTGGTAGCGGTCCGGGGCACAGATACGCAGTATTTT. It specifies CASSLVAVRGTDTQYF.

This clonotype was seen a few times. The V call is TRBV7-2, the J call TRBJ2-1; no firm D call. V was pared by 0 bases and J by 4 bases, with 16 bases between. CDR1 and CDR2 (germline): SGHTA, FQGNSA. The CDR3 is made up of 17 amino acids. The CDR3 is CASSLAVAQYQYNEQFF. The CDR3 nucleotides read TGTGCCAGCAGCTTAGCTGTTGCTCAGTACCAATACAATGAGCAGTTCTTC.

The chain carries TRBV6-5 and TRBJ2-4, with 9 bases lining up with TRBD1. The J call is doubtful: the DNA matches TRBJ2-7 better. From germline, CDR1 is MNHEY and CDR2 SVGAGI. This CDR3 is 14 amino acids long. The CDR3: CASSGDRVIYEQYF. The CDR3 region has the DNA TGTGCCAGCAGCGGGGACAGGGTGATCTACGAGCAGTACTTC.

The chain is built from TRBV7-2 and TRBJ2-1; weak D call: TRBD2 (5 bases). The CDR3 runs 15 residues. Germline CDR1 reads SGHTA; CDR2 reads FQGNSA. Trimming cost V 5 bases and J 2 bases, with 13 bases left between them. The CDR3 nucleotides are TGTGCCAGCAGCCGGGTTGCGGGCCCCTACAATGAGCAGTTCTTC. Amino acid sequence: CASSRVAGPYNEQFF.

In this sample, this clonotype turned up a few times. The chain couples TRBV20-1 to TRBJ2-3, with D possibly matching TRBD2 (6 bases). V was pared by 7 bases and J by 2 bases, with 16 bases between. In germline, CDR1 is DFQATT, CDR2 SNEGSKA (reference sequence). The CDR3 is made up of 14 amino acids. CDR3: CSVAAEGNTDTQYF. The DNA for the CDR3 is TGCAGTGTAGCCGCGGAGGGAAACACAGATACGCAGTATTTT.

This clonotype was seen many times. The chain recombines TRBV6-6 with TRBJ2-3; tentative D call: TRBD2 (6 bases). Germline V gene sequence: CDR1 MNHNY, CDR2 SVGAGI (reference sequence). This CDR3 contains 16 residues. Trimming took off 5 bases at V and 0 bases at J, with 15 bases between the two ends. Here the CDR3 reads CASSQKAGTSTDTQYF. CDR3 coding DNA: TGTGCCAGCAGTCAGAAAGCGGGCACCAGCACAGATACGCAGTATTTT.

This sequence joins TRBV20-1 and TRBJ1-1, with 7 bases aligning to TRBD1. Trimming at V came to 5 bases and at J to 0 bases, leaving 3 bases not matched to a gene. Germline values: CDR1 DFQATT, CDR2 SNEGSKA (reference sequence). This CDR3 has 13 residues. Written as DNA, the CDR3 is TGCAGTGCTCAGGGACAGCTGAACACTGAAGCTTTCTTT. This translates into CSAQGQLNTEAFF.

This chain uses TRBV20-1 with TRBJ2-5; TRBD2 agrees at 8 bases. J was trimmed by 1 base and V by 2 bases; bases with no gene match: 3. The CDR3 sequence is 14 residues long. CDR1 and CDR2 from the germline V gene are DFQATT and SNEGSKA (reference sequence). This chain's CDR3 is CSARPTSGQETQYF. The CDR3 region has the DNA TGCAGTGCTAGACCCACTAGCGGCCAAGAGACCCAGTACTTC.

This clonotype was counted a few times. The V call is TRBV24-1, the J call TRBJ2-3, with TRBD2 matching over 9 bases. V shed 3 bases, J shed 1 base, and the junction held 4 bases outside the gene matches. This CDR3 spans 16 amino acids. CDR1 is KGHDR, CDR2 SFDVKD, per germline. The CDR3 sequence: CATSDGGGRGTDTQYF. The CDR3 DNA reads as TGTGCCACCAGTGATGGAGGCGGGAGGGGCACAGATACGCAGTATTTT.

The rearrangement joins TRBV6-5 to TRBJ2-7, with 7 nucleotides matching TRBD2. The CDR3 runs 15 residues. Germline V gives CDR1 MNHEY, CDR2 SVGAGI. V trimming: 5 bases; J trimming: 2 bases; junction bases outside the gene matches: 9. The CDR3 DNA reads as TGTGCCAGCAGTGAATTAGCGGGCTCACCCTACGAGCAGTACTTC. The encoded protein is CASSELAGSPYEQYF.

This clonotype was detected only a few times. The rearrangement uses TRBV7-9 and TRBJ2-3; 7 nucleotides agree with TRBD2. Germline CDR1 is SEHNR and CDR2 is FQNEAQ (reference sequence). The CDR3 length is 15 residues. V shed 6 bases, J shed 0 bases, and the junction held 6 bases outside the gene matches. This chain's CDR3 is CASRTAGGSTDTQYF. CDR3 in DNA: TGTGCCAGCAGGACCGCCGGGGGGAGCACAGATACGCAGTATTTT. The variable domain in full, completed from reference TRBV7-9 and TRBJ2-3, reads DTGVSQNPRHKITKRGQNVTFRCDPISEHNRLYWYRQTLGQGPEFLTYFQNEAQLEKSRLLSDRFSAERPKGSFSTLEIQRTEQGDSAMYLCASRTAGGSTDTQYFGPGTRLTVL.

This chain joins TRBV10-3 and TRBJ2-3, with 7 bases matching TRBD1. The germline V gene has CDR1 ENHRY and CDR2 SYGVKD. CDR3 length: 15 amino acids. Germline trimming cut 1 base from V and 1 base from J; bases unmatched to any gene: 2. CDR3 sequence: CAISELDRGTDTQYF. For the CDR3, the DNA is TGTGCCATCAGTGAGTTAGACAGGGGCACAGATACGCAGTATTTT.

This clonotype has a handful of counts. The J gene is TRBJ2-7, the V gene TRBV25-1, with a possible D match to TRBD2 (5 bases). V was trimmed by 0 bases and J by 5 bases, leaving 32 bases between them. The CDR3 runs 21 residues. In germline, CDR1 is MGHDK, CDR2 SYGVNS. The CDR3 loop reads CASSEYLGGAYVDSQDHEQYF. The CDR3 DNA follows: TGTGCCAGCAGTGAATATCTTGGAGGTGCTTACGTGGACTCCCAGGACCACGAGCAGTACTTC.

The CDR3 protein is CASSFSTGTVRFNEQYF. The CDR3 DNA reads as TGCGCCAGCAGCTTCTCGACCGGGACAGTCAGATTCAACGAGCAGTACTTC. The V call is TRBV5-1, the J call TRBJ2-4, with 7 nucleotides matching TRBD1. The J call is uncertain, as TRBJ2-7 better fits the DNA end. Germline V gene lookup returns CDR1 SGHRS and CDR2 YFSETQ. CDR3 length: 17 amino acids.